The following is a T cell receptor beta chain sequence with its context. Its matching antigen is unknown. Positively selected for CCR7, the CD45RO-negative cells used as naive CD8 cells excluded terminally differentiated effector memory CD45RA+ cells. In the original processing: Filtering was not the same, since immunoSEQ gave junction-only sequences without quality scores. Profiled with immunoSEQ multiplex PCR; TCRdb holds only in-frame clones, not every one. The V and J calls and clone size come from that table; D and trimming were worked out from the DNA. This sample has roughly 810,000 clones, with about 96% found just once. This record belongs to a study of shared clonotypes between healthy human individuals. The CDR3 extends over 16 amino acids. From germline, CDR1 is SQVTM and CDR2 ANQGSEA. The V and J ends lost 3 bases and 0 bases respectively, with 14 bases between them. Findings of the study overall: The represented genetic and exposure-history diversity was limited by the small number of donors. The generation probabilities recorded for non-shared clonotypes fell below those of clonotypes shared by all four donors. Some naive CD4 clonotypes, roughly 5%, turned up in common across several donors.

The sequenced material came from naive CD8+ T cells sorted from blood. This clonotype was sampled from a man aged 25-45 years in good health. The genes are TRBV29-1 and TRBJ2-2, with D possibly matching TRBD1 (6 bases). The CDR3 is CSVERGIESNTGELFF. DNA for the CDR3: TGCAGCGTTGAGAGGGGGATCGAGTCGAACACCGGGGAGCTGTTTTTT.